This record looks at one T cell receptor (beta chain) sequence and its context. This specimen belongs to a study of blood T cell repertoires in COVID-19. Study context: Italy, Spain and the United States were the sources of the convalescent and acute COVID-19 samples. Sources were T cells, B-cell-depleted T cells, or PBMCs; the material itself was cDNA or gDNA.

In the authors' methods: Reference gene primer amplification gave nucleated cell count estimates. Repertoires were generated with immunoSEQ multiplex PCR, while TCRdb's copy carries only in-frame clones and drops some. V, J and clone size are taken as reported in that table, and D and trimming were inferred from the DNA itself. The sample includes some 250,000 clones, approximately 80% of them seen just once. There are 14 residues in the CDR3. V gave up 4 bases and J gave up 7 bases, with 11 bases separating them. Per germline, CDR1 LGHDT and CDR2 YNNKEL (reference sequence). The TCR comes from a woman aged 80 or over with acute or convalescent COVID-19. This rearrangement joins TRBV3-1 (or the pseudogene TRBV3-2) to TRBJ1-6, with D possibly being TRBD1 (5 bases). The sequenced material came from peripheral blood. The CDR3 is CASSLRVGNSPLHF. DNA of the CDR3: TGTGCCAGCAGCCTCAGGGTAGGGAATTCACCCCTCCACTTT.